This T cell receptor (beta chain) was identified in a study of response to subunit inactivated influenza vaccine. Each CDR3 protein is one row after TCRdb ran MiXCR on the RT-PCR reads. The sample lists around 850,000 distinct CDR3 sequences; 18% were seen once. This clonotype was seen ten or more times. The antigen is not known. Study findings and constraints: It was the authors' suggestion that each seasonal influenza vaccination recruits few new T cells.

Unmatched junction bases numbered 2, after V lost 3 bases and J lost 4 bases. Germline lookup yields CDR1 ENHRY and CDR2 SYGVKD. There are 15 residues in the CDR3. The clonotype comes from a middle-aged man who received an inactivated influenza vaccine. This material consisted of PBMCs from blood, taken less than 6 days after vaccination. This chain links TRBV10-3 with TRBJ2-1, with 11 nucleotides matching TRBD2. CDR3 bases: TGTGCCATCAGTGACGGGACTAGCGGTTACAATGAGCAGTTCTTC. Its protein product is CAISDGTSGYNEQFF.